The 32 T cell receptor beta chains in this list originate from one sample, sequenced in a study of memory CD4+ T cells and cytomegalovirus serostatus. The sort gate was single viable CD3+CD4+CD8-CD45RO+ cells for memory CD4+ T cells. The data were produced by immunoSEQ multiplex PCR, yet TCRdb's version contains in-frame clones alone and is incomplete. The data contain tens of thousands of clones, 70% to 80% of them singletons. The source material was memory CD4+ T cells from blood. Receptors originate from an adult in good health and CMV-seronegative.

The chain recombines TRBV5-1 with TRBJ2-3, with 9 bases lining up with TRBD1. This CDR3 spans 16 amino acids. With V trimmed by 0 bases and J by 2 bases, 4 bases remained unmatched. Germline values: CDR1 SGHRS, CDR2 YFSETQ. In nucleotides, the CDR3 is TGCGCCAGCAGCTTGGCCGGGACAGGGTCCACAGATACGCAGTATTTT. Amino acid sequence: CASSLAGTGSTDTQYF.

The rearrangement uses TRBV29-1 and TRBJ2-3, with D maybe TRBD2 (5 bases). The length of the CDR3 is 13 residues. Per germline, CDR1 SQVTM and CDR2 ANQGSEA. The V end was cut by 3 bases, the J end by 5 bases, with 12 bases between. CDR3 amino acids: CSVDEGYVDTQYF. In DNA form, the CDR3 reads TGCAGCGTTGATGAGGGATATGTAGATACGCAGTATTTT.

The chain joins TRBV7-9 to TRBJ2-5; 7 bases fit TRBD1. The CDR3 loop spans 14 amino acids. Germline V gene lookup returns CDR1 SEHNR and CDR2 FQNEAQ (reference sequence). The trim removed 5 bases at V and 4 bases at J, leaving 7 bases unmatched. The CDR3 coding sequence is TGTGCCAGCAGCACAGGGGTTAGGCGAGAGACCCAGTACTTC. It encodes CASSTGVRRETQYF. Together with reference TRBV7-9 and TRBJ2-5, the CDR3 gives the full variable domain: DTGVSQNPRHKITKRGQNVTFRCDPISEHNRLYWYRQTLGQGPEFLTYFQNEAQLEKSRLLSDRFSAERPKGSFSTLEIQRTEQGDSAMYLCASSTGVRRETQYFGPGTRLLVL.

There are a few counts of this clone. This chain uses TRBV7-8 with TRBJ2-1, with TRBD1 matching over 8 bases. V was pared by 1 base and J by 14 bases, with 1 base of the junction left unmatched. Germline V lookup: CDR1 SGHVS, CDR2 FQNEAQ. The CDR3 contains 11 residues. Here the CDR3 reads CASSLGTGKFF. The CDR3 DNA reads TGTGCCAGCAGCTTAGGGACAGGGAAGTTCTTC.

The gene calls are TRBV11-2 and TRBJ2-3; D perhaps matches TRBD2 (6 bases). Between the trimmed V and J ends, which lost 2 bases and 0 bases, there was a span of 12 bases. CDR1 and CDR2 from the germline V gene are SGHAT and FQNNGV. This CDR3 is built from 16 residues. The DNA for the CDR3 is TGTGCCAGCAGCTTAAATCCAGGGACTAGCACAGATACGCAGTATTTT. Its translation is CASSLNPGTSTDTQYF.

The rearrangement links TRBV7-3 to TRBJ1-4, with D possibly matching TRBD1 (5 bases). Trimming stripped 5 bases from V and 8 bases from J, with 12 bases between. The CDR3 covers 13 residues. In germline, CDR1 is SGHTA, CDR2 FQGTGA. CDR3 sequence: CASSPGPNEKLFF. The CDR3, as DNA: TGTGCCAGCAGCCCGGGACCCAACGAAAAACTGTTTTTT.

This rearrangement joins TRBV5-8 to TRBJ2-7; D call uncertain. Trimming pared 2 bases from V and 0 bases from J, leaving 6 bases between. Germline CDR1 SGHTS, CDR2 YDEGEE. The CDR3 covers 13 residues. Here the CDR3 reads CASSFYSSYEQYF. As DNA, the CDR3 is TGTGCCAGCAGCTTTTACAGCTCCTACGAGCAGTACTTC.

The chain recombines TRBV7-2 with TRBJ1-3; D is ambiguous. Trimming took off 2 bases at V and 3 bases at J, with 14 bases between the two ends. The CDR3 has 16 amino acids. The germline gives CDR1 SGHTA, CDR2 FQGNSA. For the CDR3, the DNA is TGTGCCAGCAGCTTACAGGTCGTTTCTTTTGGAAACACCATATATTTT. Translating it yields CASSLQVVSFGNTIYF.

This clone has only a few counts. The rearrangement uses TRBV7-3 and TRBJ2-3; D is undetermined. V shed 8 bases and J shed 2 bases, with 11 bases lying between them. CDR1 is SGHTA, CDR2 FQGTGA, per germline. The CDR3 loop spans 13 amino acids. CDR3 amino acids: CASRDGNTDTQYF. The CDR3 region has the DNA TGTGCCAGCCGAGACGGAAACACAGATACGCAGTATTTT.

This clone was detected once. The CDR3 protein is CASTPRMGGTEKLFF. The DNA of the CDR3 is TGTGCCAGCACCCCTCGGATGGGAGGAACGGAAAAACTGTTTTTT. This chain links TRBV5-6 with TRBJ1-4; no definite D call. Germline values: CDR1 SGHDT, CDR2 YYEEEE. This CDR3 contains 15 residues. Trimming removed 6 bases from V and 8 bases from J, with 20 bases in between.

This chain joins TRBV18 and TRBJ2-3; 8 nucleotides align to TRBD2. CDR3 length: 16 residues. Germline loops: CDR1 KGHSH, CDR2 LQKENI. V shed 3 bases and J 6 bases; nucleotides not matched to a gene: 11. The CDR3 coding sequence is TGTGCCAGCTCACCCCAGCCAGGACTAGCAGGGGATACGCAGTATTTT. Protein sequence: CASSPQPGLAGDTQYF.

This CDR3 reads CASKIDPPGGEQFF. DNA of the CDR3: TGTGCCAGCAAAATTGACCCCCCGGGAGGGGAGCAGTTCTTC. This sequence joins TRBV6-1 and TRBJ2-1; 8 bases match TRBD2. The V gene end was trimmed by 7 bases and the J gene end by 10 bases; junction bases not matched to a gene: 12. The V gene's germline CDR1 is MNHNS and CDR2 SASEGT. The CDR3 runs 14 residues.

This clone occurred once. The V and J genes are TRBV5-1 and TRBJ1-6, with TRBD1 as a possible D gene (6 bases). V dropped 7 bases and J dropped 7 bases, with 18 bases sitting between them. CDR3 size: 15 residues. Germline CDR1 SGHRS, CDR2 YFSETQ. The CDR3 nucleotides are TGCGCCAGCTGTGAACAGGGCTTTGGGAATTCACCCCTCCACTTT. This encodes CASCEQGFGNSPLHF.

The V and J genes are TRBV5-1 and TRBJ2-2; D possibly corresponds to TRBD1 (6 bases). The germline CDR1 and CDR2 sequences are SGHRS and YFSETQ. V lost 0 bases and J lost 5, with 11 bases in between. CDR3 size: 15 residues. CDR3 DNA: TGCGCCAGCAGCTTGGCAGGGGTGAAGACCGGGGAGCTGTTTTTT. It translates to CASSLAGVKTGELFF.

This sequence joins TRBV11-2 and TRBJ2-3, with D uncertain. In germline, CDR1 is SGHAT, CDR2 FQNNGV. Trimming took off 4 bases at V and 6 bases at J, with 14 bases between the two ends. CDR3 length: 14 amino acids. For the CDR3, the DNA is TGTGCCAGCAGCTCAGGCACTTCACCCGATACGCAGTATTTT. Translating gives CASSSGTSPDTQYF.

The chain is built from TRBV20-1 and TRBJ2-1; TRBD2 is a possible D gene (6 bases). The CDR3 totals 10 residues. V was trimmed by 3 bases and J by 10 bases, leaving 7 bases between them. Germline V gene data show CDR1 as DFQATT and CDR2 as SNEGSKA (reference sequence). In nucleotides, the CDR3 is TGCAGTGCTAGTGGAGGGGAGCAGTTCTTC. It codes for CSASGGEQFF.

This clone was seen a handful of times. The chain has TRBV7-6 and TRBJ1-1; D might be TRBD1 (6 bases). V was trimmed by 5 bases and J by 0 bases, leaving 13 bases between them. This CDR3 has 15 amino acids. Germline V gives CDR1 SGHVS, CDR2 FNYEAQ. The CDR3 loop reads CASSQTTGVNTEAFF. In nucleotides, the CDR3 is TGTGCCAGCAGCCAAACGACAGGAGTGAACACTGAAGCTTTCTTT.

This chain connects TRBV11-1 to TRBJ2-3, with D uncertain. Germline CDR1 is SGHAT and CDR2 is FQDESV (reference sequence). V was cut by 1 base and J by 5 bases, with 7 bases left in between. This CDR3 has 13 residues. The CDR3 region has the DNA TGTGCCAGCAGCTTAGTGCCTAGAGATACGCAGTATTTT. It specifies CASSLVPRDTQYF.

The V and J genes are TRBV15 and TRBJ1-1; 7 bases are shared with TRBD1. CDR1 and CDR2 (germline): LNHNV, YYDKDF (reference sequence). The J segment lost 4 bases and the V segment lost 0 bases, leaving 5 bases of the junction unmatched. The CDR3 is made up of 15 amino acids. The CDR3 DNA sequence: TGTGCCACCAGCAGAGATCTATCAGGGGGCACTGAAGCTTTCTTT. It encodes CATSRDLSGGTEAFF.

The chain is built from TRBV7-3 and TRBJ1-6, with D tentatively TRBD1 (6 bases). The germline V and J ends were trimmed by 2 bases and 7 bases, with 12 bases remaining between them. Germline CDR1 SGHTA, CDR2 FQGTGA. The CDR3 extends over 15 amino acids. The CDR3 DNA is TGTGCCAGCAGCTTAGAACAGGGAGGGAATTCACCCCTCCACTTT. This encodes CASSLEQGGNSPLHF.

This clone was seen just once. The junction departs from germline at one end; a sequencing error may be responsible. V is TRBV2 and J is TRBJ2-4; no definite D call. This CDR3 contains 15 residues. CDR1 and CDR2 (germline): SNHLY, FYNNEI. CDR3 bases: TGTGCCAGCAGTGAAGCAGTTAATGCAGGCCCAAGGAAGCACTTC. Protein product: CASSEAVNAGPRKHF.

This sequence joins TRBV18 and TRBJ2-7; either TRBD1 or TRBD2 may fit D (5 bases each). Germline values: CDR1 KGHSH, CDR2 LQKENI. The CDR3 length is 15 residues. V lost 1 base and J 7 bases, leaving 17 bases between the germline ends. The CDR3 spells CASSPRDGPRLEQYF. For the CDR3, the DNA is TGTGCCAGCTCACCACGGGACGGCCCCCGGTTGGAGCAGTACTTC.

As DNA, the CDR3 is TGTGCCAGCGGCCAAGGGGGCTACACCTTC. It codes for CASGQGGYTF. The chain recombines TRBV6-5 with TRBJ1-2, with D hard to call. The CDR3 totals 10 residues. V dropped 8 bases and J dropped 8 bases, with 9 bases sitting between them. Germline V gene sequence: CDR1 MNHEY, CDR2 SVGAGI.

The CDR3 protein is CASSSDRGPLQPQHF. The CDR3 nucleotides are TGTGCCAGCAGCTCGGACCGGGGGCCCTTACAGCCCCAGCATTTT. The chain employs TRBV7-8 and TRBJ1-5; the D gene is possibly TRBD1 (6 bases). The CDR3 runs to 15 residues. In germline, CDR1 is SGHVS, CDR2 FQNEAQ. Trimming took off 4 bases at V and 7 bases at J, with 17 bases between the two ends.

The gene calls are TRBV7-3 and TRBJ1-1, with unresolved D. V lost 3 bases and J 1 base, leaving 6 bases between the germline ends. The CDR3 covers 13 residues. CDR1 SGHTA and CDR2 FQGTGA come from the germline V gene. The CDR3 here is CASSLTPNTEAFF. For the CDR3, the DNA is TGTGCCAGCAGCTTGACACCGAACACTGAAGCTTTCTTT. Combining the CDR3 with reference TRBV7-3 and TRBJ1-1 gives the whole variable domain GAGVSQTPSNKVTEKGKYVELRCDPISGHTALYWYRQSLGQGPEFLIYFQGTGAADDSGLPNDRFFAVRPEGSVSTLKIQRTERGDSAVYLCASSLTPNTEAFFGQGTRLTVV.

The J gene is TRBJ1-1, the V gene TRBV2, with a weak D call TRBD1 (6 bases). The CDR3 loop spans 12 amino acids. V gave up 6 bases and J gave up 6 bases, with 11 bases separating them. From germline, CDR1 is SNHLY and CDR2 FYNNEI. CDR3 in DNA: TGTGCCAGCAGGGGGCAGGGGTCTGAAGCTTTCTTT. Protein product: CASRGQGSEAFF.

This sequence joins TRBV6-6 and TRBJ1-6; D unresolved. V shed 8 bases and J shed 10 bases, with 12 bases lying between them. CDR3 length equals 12 residues. Germline assignment: CDR1 MNHNY and CDR2 SVGAGI (reference sequence). CDR3 sequence reads: CASGDLGSPLHF. The CDR3 bases are TGTGCCAGCGGGGATTTGGGGTCACCCCTCCACTTT.

The chain carries TRBV5-8 and TRBJ1-4; D perhaps matches TRBD1 (5 bases). Trimming stripped 7 bases from V and 7 bases from J, with 17 bases between. The CDR3 loop spans 14 amino acids. The germline CDR1 and CDR2 sequences are SGHTS and YDEGEE. The CDR3 protein is CASGDRGTAEKLFF. The CDR3 DNA follows: TGTGCCAGCGGGGATAGGGGAACAGCTGAAAAACTGTTTTTT.

V is TRBV29-1 and J is TRBJ1-5; 8 positions agree with TRBD1. CDR1 and CDR2 from the germline V gene are SQVTM and ANQGSEA. The V gene end was trimmed by 4 bases and the J gene end by 5 bases; junction bases not matched to a gene: 4. This CDR3 has 13 residues. Here the CDR3 DNA reads TGCAGCGTTGGGACAGGGAGGCATCAGCCCCAGCATTTT. Amino acid sequence: CSVGTGRHQPQHF.

The chain links TRBV11-2 to TRBJ1-2; D gene ambiguous. CDR3 length equals 14 residues. V lost 5 bases and J lost 6, with 16 bases in between. Germline V CDR1 and CDR2: SGHAT, FQNNGV. CDR3: CASSPRGILDGYTF. The DNA of the CDR3 is TGTGCCAGCAGCCCCCGGGGAATTCTGGATGGCTACACCTTC.

The genes are TRBV6-1 and TRBJ2-7, with D uncertain. The CDR3 spans 12 residues. Germline-derived CDR1 and CDR2 are MNHNS and SASEGT. Trimming stripped 1 base from V and 4 bases from J, with 5 bases between. CDR3 sequence: CASSEVSYEQYF. The CDR3 coding sequence is TGTGCCAGCAGTGAAGTTAGTTACGAGCAGTACTTC.

This clone was detected once. V usage is TRBV18 and J usage is TRBJ2-5, with a possible D match to TRBD2 (5 bases). Germline lookup yields CDR1 KGHSH and CDR2 LQKENI. Trimming stripped 1 base from V and 4 bases from J, with 13 bases between. The CDR3 is made up of 15 amino acids. This chain's CDR3 is CASSPQDSGGETQYF. The CDR3 DNA follows: TGTGCCAGCTCACCACAGGACTCGGGCGGAGAGACCCAGTACTTC.